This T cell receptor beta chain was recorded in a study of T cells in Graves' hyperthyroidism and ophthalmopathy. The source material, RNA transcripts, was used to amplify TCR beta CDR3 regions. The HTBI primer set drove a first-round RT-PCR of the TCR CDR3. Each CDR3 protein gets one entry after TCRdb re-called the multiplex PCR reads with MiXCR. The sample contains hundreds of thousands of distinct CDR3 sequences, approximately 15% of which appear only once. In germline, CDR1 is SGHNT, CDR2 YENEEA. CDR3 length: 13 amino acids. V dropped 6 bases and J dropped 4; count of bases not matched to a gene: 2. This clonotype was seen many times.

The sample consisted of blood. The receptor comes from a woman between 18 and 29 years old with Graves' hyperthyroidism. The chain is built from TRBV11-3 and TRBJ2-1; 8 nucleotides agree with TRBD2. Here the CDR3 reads CASRSGGYNEQFF. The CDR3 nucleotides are TGTGCCAGCAGATCGGGAGGGTACAATGAGCAGTTCTTC.